Reported below is one TCR beta chain. This clonotype was seen only a few times. Its antigen is currently not known. No quality values exist for individual bases; no much larger clone is one base distant. CDR1 and CDR2 are drawn from the germline V gene: SGHRS, YFSETQ. Reading from cysteine to phenylalanine, the CDR3 counts 15 amino acids. This entry keeps only the CDR3 DNA: 45 bases, framed from base 1. V is pared back by 3 bases and J by 5 bases, with 17 bases lying between the germline termini. Every donor was a healthy Caucasian. The twin cohort consisted of three pairs of female monozygotic twins, all aged roughly 18 to 30 years. Miltenyi CD45RO+ enrichment and human naive T-cell isolation kits were used to isolate memory (CD45RO+) and naive T cells from PBMC. The entry originates in a study of identical twins (dated by TCRdb to 2015 to 2016). Context from the whole study: To test whether fetal clonotypes persist, the study used deep sequencing on TCR alpha and beta repertoires from monozygotic twins, unrelated adults of various ages, and cord blood. Replicate twin experiments were performed at different times using different library preparation protocols to rule out contamination. Results and caveats for the whole study, not just this receptor: Zero-insertion analyses could be partly confounded by invariant T cells such as MAIT and iNKT, although diverse VJ usage argued against such confounding for most clonotypes. Because the same donors could not be followed over many years, the conclusions relied on cross-sectional statistical analysis. Compared with coincidental sharing between unrelated individuals, out-of-frame TCR alpha sequences shared between twins had an excess of sequences with low generation probability. Fewer insertions were carried by abundant cord blood beta clonotypes; a weaker similar trend was observed in young adult naive repertoires, while no such trend was observed in memory repertoires. In monozygotic twins, out-of-frame TCR alpha sharing was systematically underestimated by recombination models, although the models agreed with sharing between unrelated individuals. Excess twin sharing in beta out-of-frame sequences was weaker because fewer shared sequences lowered the signal-to-noise ratio.

The method behind the library was 5' RACE. The instrument given in TCRdb is Illumina HiSeq 2000. Template switching added a universal primer binding site, and the final cDNA carried a unique molecular identifier that allowed TCR cDNA molecules to be counted accurately. Specific primers in the conserved constant-segment region were used to synthesize first-strand cDNA for the TCR alpha and beta chains. To control for contamination, every cDNA library carried two barcodes: a SMART-Mk sample barcode plus Illumina barcodes. TruSeq adapter sequences and Illumina sample barcodes were added in two successive PCR steps. Sequencing of the TCR alpha and beta cDNA libraries was done on the Illumina HiSeq platform using custom primers. In the authors' own workflow: MiGEC was used to process raw reads and extract unique molecular identifiers, and MiXCR was used to find CDR3 positions. For each individual, recombination models were inferred using an EM algorithm with the repgenHMM and IGoR tools. The analysis of shared clonotypes was done with the tcR package in R, with sharing normalized by the product of cloneset sizes. To study raw recombination without the effects of thymic and clonal selection, out-of-frame nonproductive sequences were analyzed. In TCRdb, the public reads were trimmed at Q25 with fastp and aligned with MiXCR, with productive beta chains retained. Merged by CDR3 protein, the rows form single entries marked with the most common genes and DNA. It is TCRdb's table, rather than the study itself, that gives the V and J calls and clone size. Across this sample there are around 250,000 distinct CDR3 sequences, with about an eighth seen only once. Under 4.5% of the sample rests with the top ten.

The sample also formed part of further work on yellow fever vaccine responses in identical twins. The second study reports: The T cell response to vaccination in identical twins was reported by the authors to appear partly convergent and partly personalized. In the study, vaccine-responding T cell clones were precisely tracked in identical twins.

The V gene is TRBV5-1 and the J gene is TRBJ2-5, with TRBD2 tentatively as D gene (5 bases match). The clonotype was recovered from a woman aged 18-29 years in good health. Input material: memory (CD45RO+) T cells sorted from blood. The cell subset or site label on this specimen signifies: CD45RO+ enriched T cells. This receptor has the CDR3 CASSSKGGERETQYF. In nucleotide form, the sequence is TGCGCCAGCAGCTCTAAGGGTGGTGAGCGGGAGACCCAGTACTTC.